This T cell receptor beta chain was identified in a study of beta chain features in type 1 diabetes. The study, taken as a whole, reports: VDJ junctions from type 1 diabetes patients carried fewer insertions and larger deletions.

Concerning this clone: Its cognate antigen is unknown.

What was sequenced were expressed TCRB transcripts, since all of the isolated RNA had been reverse transcribed. Sequenced by immunoSEQ multiplex PCR; TCRdb stores in-frame clones only, minus some. The sample has about 180,000 clones; approximately 13% are singletons. CDR3 length: 15 amino acids. V shed 4 bases and J shed 0 bases, with 9 bases lying between them. CDR1 is MNHEY and CDR2 is SVGAGI in the germline V gene. This rearrangement joins TRBV6-5 to TRBJ2-2; perhaps TRBD1 as D (5 bases). The sequence derives from a woman aged 18-35 years in good health. The sequenced material came from central memory CD4+ T cells from blood. The CDR3, as DNA: TGTGCCAGCAGTTTTGCCAGGGCGAACACCGGGGAGCTGTTTTTT. This sequence encodes CASSFARANTGELFF.